These 27 T cell receptor beta chains originate from one sample sequenced in a study of blood T cell repertoires in COVID-19. The table came from immunoSEQ multiplex PCR; TCRdb's copy has only in-frame clones and leaves some out. The sample holds approximately 280,000 clones; around nine tenths are singletons and the top ten take approximately 2.6%. Sequenced material: PBMCs or T cells enriched from blood (not recorded which). Source of these receptors: a woman younger than 35 who had recovered from COVID-19.

The chain recombines TRBV11-3 with TRBJ2-1, with TRBD2 identical over 10 bases. V shed 0 bases and J 5 bases; nucleotides not matched to a gene: 4. The CDR3 totals 16 residues. Germline CDR1 reads SGHNT; CDR2 reads YENEEA. The CDR3 sequence: CASSLDSGLADNEQFF. In DNA form, the CDR3 reads TGTGCCAGCAGCTTAGATAGCGGACTAGCGGACAATGAGCAGTTCTTC.

The chain's CDR3 is CASSQFTAGGWAKNIQYF. CDR3 nucleotides: TGTGCCAGCAGCCAATTTACGGCGGGAGGGTGGGCCAAAAACATTCAGTACTTC. The chain is built from TRBV3-1 (or the pseudogene TRBV3-2) and TRBJ2-4; 9 bases are a match to TRBD2. V was clipped by 2 bases and J by 1 base; unmatched bases: 9. The CDR3 is 18 amino acids. Germline V lookup: CDR1 LGHDT, CDR2 YNNKEL (reference sequence).

The CDR3: CASSSQLSGANVLTF. DNA of the CDR3: TGTGCCAGCAGCTCGCAACTCTCTGGGGCCAACGTCCTGACTTTC. The chain is built from TRBV7-2 and TRBJ2-6; no firm D call. With 4 bases removed from V and 0 bases from J, the gap between germline ends came to 7 bases. CDR1 is SGHTA and CDR2 is FQGNSA in the germline V gene. This CDR3 spans 15 amino acids.

V is TRBV10-1 and J is TRBJ1-1; perhaps TRBD1 as D (6 bases). This CDR3 is 13 amino acids long. Trimming shortened V by 7 bases and J by 4 bases, and 13 bases separated the two germline ends. Germline lookup yields CDR1 WNHNN and CDR2 SYGVQD (reference sequence). As DNA, the CDR3 is TGCGCCAGCACCGAGAGGGGGGGCACTGAAGCTTTCTTT. This translates into CASTERGGTEAFF.

CDR3 sequence (DNA): TGTGCCAGCAGCCACTGGGGCGAGTCCTACGAGCAGTACTTC. It yields the protein CASSHWGESYEQYF. V gene TRBV3-1 (or the pseudogene TRBV3-2) combines with J gene TRBJ2-7, with D possibly matching TRBD1 (5 bases). The CDR3 loop spans 14 amino acids. Deletions cut 3 bases from V and 1 base from J, with 10 bases between. Germline loops: CDR1 LGHDT, CDR2 YNNKEL (reference sequence).

This clone was counted a few times. This chain joins TRBV2 and TRBJ2-1; unclear D gene. Trimming stripped 4 bases from V and 8 bases from J, with 6 bases between. The CDR3 has 11 amino acids. Per the germline V gene, CDR1 is SNHLY and CDR2 is FYNNEI. The CDR3 nucleotides read TGTGCCAGCAGTGCCGACTATGAGCAGTTCTTC. Translated: CASSADYEQFF.

V usage is TRBV3-1 (or the pseudogene TRBV3-2) and J usage is TRBJ1-3; 10 positions match TRBD1. The CDR3 is 17 residues long. Germline V lookup: CDR1 LGHDT, CDR2 YNNKEL (reference sequence). The J segment lost 2 bases and the V segment lost 1 base, leaving 5 bases of the junction unmatched. The CDR3, as DNA: TGTGCCAGCAGCCAAGGAAGGGACAGGGGCCCTGGAAACACCATATATTTT. Protein sequence: CASSQGRDRGPGNTIYF.

The chain joins TRBV5-1 to TRBJ1-4, with 7 bases lining up with TRBD1. After removal of 5 bases from V and 4 bases from J, the junction contained 8 bases not matched to a gene. Germline CDR1 is SGHRS and CDR2 is YFSETQ. CDR3 size: 15 residues. CDR3 sequence (DNA): TGCGCCAGCAGGTCTCCGACAGGGAATAATGAAAAACTGTTTTTT. Its translation: CASRSPTGNNEKLFF.

CDR3 coding DNA: TGTGCCAGCAGCTTGCGCGTTATCAATTCACCCCTCCACTTT. The encoded protein is CASSLRVINSPLHF. The chain employs TRBV5-4 and TRBJ1-6; D uncertain. The V and J ends lost 1 base and 7 bases respectively, with 9 bases between them. CDR3 length: 14 amino acids. Looked up from germline, CDR1 is SGHNT and CDR2 is YYREEE (reference sequence).

The gene calls are TRBV30 and TRBJ2-5; 12 bases are shared with TRBD2. Per the germline V gene, CDR1 is GTSNPN and CDR2 is SVGIG (reference sequence). The V and J ends lost 2 bases and 4 bases, in that order; junction bases with no gene match: 2. The CDR3 contains 14 residues. CDR3 DNA sequence: TGTGCCTGGAGTTCACTAGCGGGGGGAGAGACCCAGTACTTC. Translation: CAWSSLAGGETQYF.

This chain links TRBV19 with TRBJ2-7; TRBD1 agrees at 7 bases. With 4 bases clipped from V and 3 bases from J, the junction kept 6 bases outside the gene matches. The CDR3 sequence is 14 residues long. CDR1 LNHDA and CDR2 SQIVND come from the germline V gene (reference sequence). The CDR3 bases are TGTGCCAGTAGTAGCCGGGACAGAAGCTACGAGCAGTACTTC. Its translation: CASSSRDRSYEQYF.

The CDR3 loop reads CASSWDSGRRNGYTF. CDR3 sequence (DNA): TGTGCCAGCAGTTGGGACAGTGGCAGAAGGAATGGCTACACCTTC. The rearrangement links TRBV6-2 or TRBV6-3 to TRBJ1-2, with TRBD1 matching over 7 bases. The CDR3 spans 15 residues. J gave up 6 bases and V 4 bases, and 11 bases lay outside the gene matches. Germline CDR1 and CDR2: MNHEY and SVGEGT.

The rearrangement uses TRBV27 and TRBJ2-1; a possible D gene is TRBD1 (6 bases). The CDR3 consists of 13 residues. The germline CDR1 and CDR2 sequences are MNHEY and SMNVEV (reference sequence). Trimming left V 4 bases short and J 4 bases short, with 8 bases between. The CDR3 nucleotides read TGTGCCAGCAGTTCGGGACATTACAATGAGCAGTTCTTC. It is translated as CASSSGHYNEQFF.

DNA of the CDR3: TGTGCCAGCACCGAGAGGACAGGGGGCGGCCAAGAGACCCAGTACTTC. It is translated as CASTERTGGGQETQYF. The chain has TRBV6-8 and TRBJ2-5; 11 bases are a match to TRBD1. The germline V gene has CDR1 MNHGY and CDR2 SAAAGT. V trimming: 7 bases; J trimming: 1 base; junction bases outside the gene matches: 8. CDR3 size: 16 residues.

This chain connects TRBV28 to TRBJ1-5; a weak D match, TRBD1 (5 bases). CDR3 length equals 14 residues. Germline-derived CDR1 and CDR2 are MDHEN and SYDVKM. Trimming left V 7 bases short and J 7 bases short, with 17 bases between. The CDR3 DNA reads TGTGCCAGCACGGGTGGATCGGAGGGGCAGCCCCAGCATTTT. This translates into CASTGGSEGQPQHF.

The chain has TRBV19 and TRBJ1-6; no reliable D call. In germline, CDR1 is LNHDA, CDR2 SQIVND (reference sequence). The CDR3 spans 13 residues. The V end was cut by 1 base, the J end by 9 bases, with 7 bases between. The CDR3 reads CASSIGRSSPLHF. CDR3 in DNA: TGTGCCAGTAGTATAGGAAGGAGTTCACCCCTCCACTTT. The complete variable domain, with remaining parts taken from reference TRBV19 and TRBJ1-6, reads DGGITQSPKYLFRKEGQNVTLSCEQNLNHDAMYWYRQDPGQGLRLIYYSQIVNDFQKGDIAEGYSVSREKKESFPLTVTSAQKNPTAFYLCASSIGRSSPLHFGNGTRLTVT.

This clone was seen a single time. The chain uses TRBV7-6 and TRBJ2-6, with D unresolved. Trimming stripped 3 bases from V and 1 base from J, with 7 bases between. This CDR3 spans 15 amino acids. The germline V gene has CDR1 SGHVS and CDR2 FNYEAQ. The CDR3, as DNA: TGTGCCAGCAGCTTTAAACTTTCTGGGGCCAACGTCCTGACTTTC. Its translation is CASSFKLSGANVLTF.

This clone was seen a few times. V usage is TRBV4-3 and J usage is TRBJ1-1, with D unresolved. Per germline, CDR1 LGHNA and CDR2 YSLEER. CDR3 length equals 16 residues. The V and J ends lost 1 base and 1 base respectively, with 13 bases between them. CDR3 residues: CASSQGTARGNTEAFF. In DNA form, the CDR3 reads TGCGCCAGCAGCCAAGGGACCGCCCGGGGGAACACTGAAGCTTTCTTT.

This sequence joins TRBV29-1 and TRBJ1-1, with 9 bases matching TRBD1. Germline trimming cut 6 bases from V and 3 bases from J; bases unmatched to any gene: 11. The germline V gene encodes CDR1 SQVTM and CDR2 ANQGSEA. The CDR3 spans 15 residues. CDR3 protein: CSVVHDRGIDTEAFF. The DNA for the CDR3 is TGCAGCGTCGTGCATGACAGGGGGATAGACACTGAAGCTTTCTTT.

This chain connects TRBV11-3 to TRBJ2-1; 9 bases are a match to TRBD1. V lost 3 bases and J lost 8; bases outside the gene matches: 2. Looked up from germline, CDR1 is SGHNT and CDR2 is YENEEA. CDR3 length equals 13 residues. This CDR3 reads CASSLTGGDEQFF. The CDR3 DNA reads TGTGCCAGCAGCTTGACAGGGGGGGATGAGCAGTTCTTC.

The CDR3 is CASSQEGGDPDTQYF. Written as DNA, the CDR3 is TGTGCCAGCAGCCAAGAGGGGGGGGATCCAGATACGCAGTATTTT. V is TRBV3-1 (or the pseudogene TRBV3-2) and J is TRBJ2-3; TRBD2 aligns across 7 bases. The CDR3 has 15 amino acids. The V gene end was trimmed by 0 bases and the J gene end by 4 bases; junction bases not matched to a gene: 4. Germline CDR1 reads LGHDT; CDR2 reads YNNKEL (reference sequence).

This chain uses TRBV11-2 with TRBJ1-1, with 9 bases matching TRBD1. Unmatched junction bases numbered 7, after V lost 1 base and J lost 1 base. The V gene's germline CDR1 is SGHAT and CDR2 FQNNGV. This CDR3 region has 17 residues. CDR3 DNA: TGTGCCAGCAGCTTAGTAGTCGAGGACAGGGGGAACACTGAAGCTTTCTTT. It is translated as CASSLVVEDRGNTEAFF. The full variable domain, with the rest looked up from reference TRBV11-2 and TRBJ1-1, is EAGVAQSPRYKIIEKRQSVAFWCNPISGHATLYWYQQILGQGPKLLIQFQNNGVVDDSQLPKDRFSAERLKGVDSTLKIQPAKLEDSAVYLCASSLVVEDRGNTEAFFGQGTRLTVV.

The chain uses TRBV27 and TRBJ2-2, with TRBD2 matching 9 bases. The CDR3 consists of 18 residues. V shed 7 bases and J 6 bases; nucleotides not matched to a gene: 18. The germline V gene encodes CDR1 MNHEY and CDR2 SMNVEV (reference sequence). This chain's CDR3 is CASTTAGAAGGPSGELFF. The CDR3 nucleotides are TGTGCCAGCACCACGGCCGGCGCAGCGGGAGGTCCCTCCGGGGAGCTGTTTTTT.

This clone was counted once. This chain links TRBV4-1 with TRBJ1-5, with D possibly being TRBD1 (6 bases). This CDR3 contains 15 residues. V shed 0 bases and J shed 9 bases, with 15 bases lying between them. The germline CDR1 and CDR2 sequences are MGHRA and YSYEKL. The CDR3 reads CASSQEKGGGSPQHF. As DNA, the CDR3 is TGCGCCAGCAGCCAAGAGAAGGGAGGGGGTTCGCCCCAGCATTTT.

This chain connects TRBV28 to TRBJ1-3, with D unresolved. Germline V gene sequence: CDR1 MDHEN, CDR2 SYDVKM. CDR3 length: 13 residues. Trimming removed 5 bases at V and 5 bases at J, with 10 bases between. The CDR3 coding sequence is TGTGCCAGCAGTCCCCGAGGTAGAAACACCATATATTTT. Translation: CASSPRGRNTIYF.

The V and J genes are TRBV19 and TRBJ2-3; D remains ambiguous. CDR1 and CDR2 from the germline V gene are LNHDA and SQIVND (reference sequence). V was cut by 1 base and J by 5 bases, with 10 bases left in between. The CDR3 covers 14 residues. CDR3 in DNA: TGTGCCAGTAGTATAGTGGGCCGGTTAGATACGCAGTATTTT. It codes for CASSIVGRLDTQYF.

V and J are TRBV10-1 and TRBJ2-6, with D maybe TRBD1 (5 bases). V lost 0 bases to trimming and J lost 0 bases, with 18 bases between them. CDR1 is WNHNN, CDR2 SYGVQD, per germline (reference sequence). This CDR3 has 20 amino acids. The CDR3 DNA follows: TGCGCCAGCAGTGAGTCGAAAAGGGGCCGATCTCTCTCTGGGGCCAACGTCCTGACTTTC. Translating it yields CASSESKRGRSLSGANVLTF.